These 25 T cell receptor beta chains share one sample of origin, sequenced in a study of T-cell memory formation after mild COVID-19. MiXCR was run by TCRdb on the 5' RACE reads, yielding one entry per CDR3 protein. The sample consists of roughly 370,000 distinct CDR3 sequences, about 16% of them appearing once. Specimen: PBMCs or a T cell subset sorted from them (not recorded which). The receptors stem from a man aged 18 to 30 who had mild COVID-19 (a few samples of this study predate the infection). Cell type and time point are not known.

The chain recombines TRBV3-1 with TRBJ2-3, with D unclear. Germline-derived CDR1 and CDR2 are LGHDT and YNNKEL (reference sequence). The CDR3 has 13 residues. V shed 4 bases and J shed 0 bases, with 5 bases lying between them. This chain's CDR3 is CASSPQSTDTQYF. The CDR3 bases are TGTGCCAGCAGCCCCCAAAGCACAGATACGCAGTATTTT.

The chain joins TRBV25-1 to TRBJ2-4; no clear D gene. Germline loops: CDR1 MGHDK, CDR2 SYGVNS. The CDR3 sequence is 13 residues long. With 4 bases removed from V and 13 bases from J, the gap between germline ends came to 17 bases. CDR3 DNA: TGTGCCAGCAGTGCTCCCGGGTTAAGAGCACAGTACTTC. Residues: CASSAPGLRAQYF. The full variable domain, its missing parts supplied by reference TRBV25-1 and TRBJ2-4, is EADIYQTPRYLVIGTGKKITLECSQTMGHDKMYWYQQDPGMELHLIHYSYGVNSTEKGDLSSESTVSRIRTEHFPLTLESARPSHTSQYLCASSAPGLRAQYFGAGTRLSVL.

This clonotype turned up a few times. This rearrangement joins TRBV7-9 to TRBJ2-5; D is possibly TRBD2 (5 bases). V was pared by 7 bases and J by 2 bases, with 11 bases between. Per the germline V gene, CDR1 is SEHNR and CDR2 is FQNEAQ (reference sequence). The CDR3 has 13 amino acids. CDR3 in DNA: TGTGCCAGCACCACTAGGGAACAAGAGACCCAGTACTTC. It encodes CASTTREQETQYF.

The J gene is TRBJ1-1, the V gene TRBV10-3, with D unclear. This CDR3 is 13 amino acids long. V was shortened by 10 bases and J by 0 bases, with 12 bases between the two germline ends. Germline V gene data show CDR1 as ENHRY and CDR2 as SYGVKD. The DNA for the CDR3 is TGTGCCACCGTACAGAGCATGAACACTGAAGCTTTCTTT. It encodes CATVQSMNTEAFF.

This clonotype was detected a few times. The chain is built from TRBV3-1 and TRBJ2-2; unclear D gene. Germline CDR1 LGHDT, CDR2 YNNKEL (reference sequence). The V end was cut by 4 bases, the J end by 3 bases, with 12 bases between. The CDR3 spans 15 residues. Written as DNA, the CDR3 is TGTGCCAGCAGCCGACGCGACGGACACACCGGGGAGCTGTTTTTT. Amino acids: CASSRRDGHTGELFF.

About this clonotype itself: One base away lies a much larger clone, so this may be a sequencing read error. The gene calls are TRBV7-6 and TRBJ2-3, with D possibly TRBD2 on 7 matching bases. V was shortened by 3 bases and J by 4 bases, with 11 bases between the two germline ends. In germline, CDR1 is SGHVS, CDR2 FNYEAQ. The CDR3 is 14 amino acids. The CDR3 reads CASSFGGPADTQYF. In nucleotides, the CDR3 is TGTGCCAGCAGCTTCGGGGGGCCCGCAGATACGCAGTATTTT.

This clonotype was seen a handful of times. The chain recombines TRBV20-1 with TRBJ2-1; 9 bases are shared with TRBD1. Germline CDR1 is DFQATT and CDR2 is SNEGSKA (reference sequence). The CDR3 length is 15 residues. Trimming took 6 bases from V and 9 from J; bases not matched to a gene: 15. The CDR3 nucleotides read TGCAGTGCCGATGCCGGGACAGGGTGGTTCGGTGAGCAGTTCTTC. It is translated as CSADAGTGWFGEQFF.

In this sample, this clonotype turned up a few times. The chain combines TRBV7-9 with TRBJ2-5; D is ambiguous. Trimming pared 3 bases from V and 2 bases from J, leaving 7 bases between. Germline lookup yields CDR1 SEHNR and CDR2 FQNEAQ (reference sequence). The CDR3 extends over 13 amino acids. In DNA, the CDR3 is TGTGCCAGCAGCTTTGAGATACAAGAGACCCAGTACTTC. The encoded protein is CASSFEIQETQYF.

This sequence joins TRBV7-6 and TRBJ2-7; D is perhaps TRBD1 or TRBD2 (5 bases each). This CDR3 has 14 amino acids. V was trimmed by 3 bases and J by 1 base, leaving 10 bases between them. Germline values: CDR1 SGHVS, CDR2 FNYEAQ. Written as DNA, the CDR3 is TGTGCCAGCAGCTTCGGGGCACAGTCCTACGAGCAGTACTTC. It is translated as CASSFGAQSYEQYF.

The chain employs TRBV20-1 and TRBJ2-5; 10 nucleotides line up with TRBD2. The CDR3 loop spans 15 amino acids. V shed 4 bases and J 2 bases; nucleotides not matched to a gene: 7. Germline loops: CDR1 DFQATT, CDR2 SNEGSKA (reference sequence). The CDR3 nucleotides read TGCAGTGCTACTAGCGGGGGCGAGCTACAAGAGACCCAGTACTTC. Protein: CSATSGGELQETQYF.

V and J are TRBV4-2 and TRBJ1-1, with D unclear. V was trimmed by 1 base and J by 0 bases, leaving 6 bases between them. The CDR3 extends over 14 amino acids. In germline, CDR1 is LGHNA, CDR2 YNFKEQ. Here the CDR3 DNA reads TGTGCCAGCAGCCAAGGGGGTATGAACACTGAAGCTTTCTTT. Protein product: CASSQGGMNTEAFF.

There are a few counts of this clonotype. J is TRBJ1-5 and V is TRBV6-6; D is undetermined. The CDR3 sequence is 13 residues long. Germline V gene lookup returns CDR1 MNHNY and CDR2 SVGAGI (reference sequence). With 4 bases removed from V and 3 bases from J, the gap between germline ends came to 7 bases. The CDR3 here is CASSSGNNQPQHF. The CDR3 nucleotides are TGTGCCAGCAGTTCGGGAAACAATCAGCCCCAGCATTTT.

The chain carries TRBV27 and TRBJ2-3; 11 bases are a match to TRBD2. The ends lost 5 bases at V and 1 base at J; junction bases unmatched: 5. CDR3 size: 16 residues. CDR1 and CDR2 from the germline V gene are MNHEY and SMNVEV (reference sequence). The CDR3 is CASSIPLAGGTDTQYF. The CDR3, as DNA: TGTGCCAGCAGTATACCACTAGCGGGGGGCACAGATACGCAGTATTTT.

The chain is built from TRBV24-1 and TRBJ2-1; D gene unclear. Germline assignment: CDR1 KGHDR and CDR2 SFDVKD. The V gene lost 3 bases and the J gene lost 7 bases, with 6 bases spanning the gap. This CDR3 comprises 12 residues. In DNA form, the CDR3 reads TGTGCCACCAGTGATCACCTGAATGAGCAGTTCTTC. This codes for CATSDHLNEQFF.

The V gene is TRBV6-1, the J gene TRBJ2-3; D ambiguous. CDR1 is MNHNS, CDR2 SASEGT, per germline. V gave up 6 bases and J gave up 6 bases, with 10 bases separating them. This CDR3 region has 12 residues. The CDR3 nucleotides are TGTGCCAGCAGAAGCCTAGTGGATACGCAGTATTTT. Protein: CASRSLVDTQYF.

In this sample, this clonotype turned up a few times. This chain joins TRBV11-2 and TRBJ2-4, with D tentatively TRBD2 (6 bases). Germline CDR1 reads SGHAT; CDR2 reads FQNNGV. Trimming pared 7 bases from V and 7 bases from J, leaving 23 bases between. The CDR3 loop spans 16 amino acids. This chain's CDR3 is CASTQGRGAIGNIQYF. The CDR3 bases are TGTGCCAGCACCCAGGGCCGCGGGGCAATAGGGAACATTCAGTACTTC.

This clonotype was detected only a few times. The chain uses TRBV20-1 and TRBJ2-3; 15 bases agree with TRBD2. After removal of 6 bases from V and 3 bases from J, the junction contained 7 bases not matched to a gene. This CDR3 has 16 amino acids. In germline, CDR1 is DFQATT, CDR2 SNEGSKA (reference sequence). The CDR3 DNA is TGCAGTGCACTAGGGACTAGCGGGGGGACTACAGATACGCAGTATTTT. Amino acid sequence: CSALGTSGGTTDTQYF.

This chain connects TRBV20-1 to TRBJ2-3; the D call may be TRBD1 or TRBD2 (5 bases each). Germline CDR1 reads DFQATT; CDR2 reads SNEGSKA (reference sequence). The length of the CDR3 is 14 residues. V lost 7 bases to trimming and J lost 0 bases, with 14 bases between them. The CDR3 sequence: CSVQGAGSTDTQYF. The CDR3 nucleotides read TGCAGTGTCCAGGGTGCGGGTAGCACAGATACGCAGTATTTT.

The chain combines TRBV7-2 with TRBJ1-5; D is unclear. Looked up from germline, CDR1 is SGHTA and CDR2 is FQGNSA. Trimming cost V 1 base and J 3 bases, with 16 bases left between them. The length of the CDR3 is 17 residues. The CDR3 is CASSLGTRTGNNQPQHF. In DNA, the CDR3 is TGTGCCAGCAGCTTAGGAACTAGGACGGGGAACAATCAGCCCCAGCATTTT.

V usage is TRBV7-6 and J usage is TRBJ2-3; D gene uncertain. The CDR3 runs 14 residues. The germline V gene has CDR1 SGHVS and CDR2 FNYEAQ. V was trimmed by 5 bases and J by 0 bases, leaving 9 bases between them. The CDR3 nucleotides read TGTGCCAGCAGCCGAGAGAGAAGCACAGATACGCAGTATTTT. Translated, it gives CASSRERSTDTQYF.

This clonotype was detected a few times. Here the CDR3 reads CASSQEVGQPSYEQYF. CDR3 bases: TGCGCCAGCAGCCAAGAGGTGGGACAGCCGTCCTACGAGCAGTACTTC. The J gene is TRBJ2-7, the V gene TRBV4-3, with TRBD1 identical over 7 bases. This CDR3 has 16 amino acids. In germline, CDR1 is LGHNA, CDR2 YSLEER. The ends lost 0 bases at V and 1 base at J; junction bases unmatched: 6.

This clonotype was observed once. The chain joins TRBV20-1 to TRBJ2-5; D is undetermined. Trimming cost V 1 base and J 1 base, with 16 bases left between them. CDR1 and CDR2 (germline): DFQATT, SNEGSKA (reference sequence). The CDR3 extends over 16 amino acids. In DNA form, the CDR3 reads TGCAGTGCTAGAGCCCCTAACCGGTGGCCCCAAGAGACCCAGTACTTC. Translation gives CSARAPNRWPQETQYF.

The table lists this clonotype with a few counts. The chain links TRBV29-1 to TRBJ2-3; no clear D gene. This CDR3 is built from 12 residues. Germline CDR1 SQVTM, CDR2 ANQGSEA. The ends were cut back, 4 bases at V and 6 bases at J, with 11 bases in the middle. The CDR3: CSVVVRLDTQYF. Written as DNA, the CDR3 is TGCAGCGTTGTGGTTAGATTGGATACGCAGTATTTT.

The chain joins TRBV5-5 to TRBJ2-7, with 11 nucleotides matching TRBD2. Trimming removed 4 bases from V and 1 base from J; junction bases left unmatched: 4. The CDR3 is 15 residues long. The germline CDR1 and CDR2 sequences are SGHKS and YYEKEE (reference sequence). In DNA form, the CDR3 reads TGTGCCAGCAGCAATCGACTAGCGGGGTCCTACGAGCAGTACGTC. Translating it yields CASSNRLAGSYEQYV.

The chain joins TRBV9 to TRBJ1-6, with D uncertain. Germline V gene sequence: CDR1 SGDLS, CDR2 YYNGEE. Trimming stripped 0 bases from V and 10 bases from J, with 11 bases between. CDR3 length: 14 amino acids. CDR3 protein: CASSVAAGESPLHF. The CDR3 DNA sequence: TGTGCCAGCAGCGTAGCTGCGGGTGAGTCACCCCTCCACTTT. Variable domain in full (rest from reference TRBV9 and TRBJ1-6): DSGVTQTPKHLITATGQRVTLRCSPRSGDLSVYWYQQSLDQGLQFLIQYYNGEERAKGNILERFSAQQFPDLHSELNLSSLELGDSALYFCASSVAAGESPLHFGNGTRLTVT.